This T cell receptor beta chain came from a study of radiation and T cells in renal cell carcinoma. Measured with immunoSEQ multiplex PCR; TCRdb has only the in-frame clones, and not every one. This sample has more than 11,000 clones; roughly 60% occur once, and the top ten carry under 15%. Treatment indicated: treatment-naive control, cytoreductive nephrectomy. Germline assignment: CDR1 SGHRS and CDR2 YFSETQ. The CDR3 runs to 15 residues. The V segment lost 0 bases and the J segment 6 bases; nucleotides outside the gene matches: 3. The chain joins TRBV5-1 to TRBJ1-4, with TRBD1 matching 9 bases. The TCR was taken from a man aged 45 to 65 with renal cell carcinoma. Here the sequenced sample was tumor tissue, taken from a patient whose treatment was nephrectomy without radiotherapy. CDR3 amino acids: CASSLEGTGYEKLFF. CDR3 coding DNA: TGCGCCAGCAGCTTGGAAGGGACAGGGTATGAAAAACTGTTTTTT.